This TCR beta chain is drawn from a study of PD-L1 blockade in urothelial cancer. Study in general: Between 0 and 3 prior chemotherapy regimens had been given to patients. The authors examined blood 3 weeks (second dose) and 6 weeks after treatment start. Blood samples contained a median approximately 140,000 T cells.

The length of the CDR3 is 14 residues. Germline values: CDR1 PRHDT, CDR2 FYEKMQ (reference sequence). Trimming left V 5 bases short and J 4 bases short, with 14 bases between. Spiking each PCR with synthetic TCR analog templates was performed. Generated by immunoSEQ multiplex PCR, the TCRdb table keeps only in-frame clones and is missing some. This sample has more than 75,000 clones, with roughly 90% found just once. The TCR comes from a man between 60 and 75 years old with urothelial cancer. The sample was PBMCs, taken around atezolizumab (anti-PD-L1) treatment. This chain joins TRBV13 and TRBJ1-1, with D maybe TRBD1 (5 bases). As DNA, the CDR3 is TGTGCCAGCAGCGTCGACAGTACGAGCACTGAAGCTTTCTTT. Its translation is CASSVDSTSTEAFF.